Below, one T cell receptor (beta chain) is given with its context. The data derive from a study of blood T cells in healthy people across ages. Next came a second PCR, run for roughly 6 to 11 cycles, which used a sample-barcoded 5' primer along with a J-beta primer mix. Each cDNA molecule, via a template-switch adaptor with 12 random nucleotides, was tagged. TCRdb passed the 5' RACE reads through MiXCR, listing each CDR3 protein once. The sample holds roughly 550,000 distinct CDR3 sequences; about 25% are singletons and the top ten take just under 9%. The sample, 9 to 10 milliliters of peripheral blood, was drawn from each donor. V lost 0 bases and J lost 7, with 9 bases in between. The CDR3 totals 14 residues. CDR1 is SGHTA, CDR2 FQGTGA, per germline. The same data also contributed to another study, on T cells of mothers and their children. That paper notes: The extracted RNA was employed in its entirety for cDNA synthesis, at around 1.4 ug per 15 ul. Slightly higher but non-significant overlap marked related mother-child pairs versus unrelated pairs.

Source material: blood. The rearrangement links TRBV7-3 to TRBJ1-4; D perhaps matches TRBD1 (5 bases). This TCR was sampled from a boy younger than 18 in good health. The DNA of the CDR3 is TGTGCCAGCAGCTTAACGGGTGGGGCTGAAAAACTGTTTTTT. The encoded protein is CASSLTGGAEKLFF.